This T cell receptor (beta chain) was obtained from a study of T-cell memory formation after mild COVID-19. Overall study context: Largely donor-specific TCR clusters were found.

With regard to this clonotype: The antigen remains undetermined.

TCRdb analysed the 5' RACE reads with MiXCR anew, one entry per CDR3 protein. Of roughly 86,000 distinct CDR3 sequences in the sample, 13% were seen once. The germline CDR1 and CDR2 sequences are PRHDT and FYEKMQ (reference sequence). Trimming stripped 4 bases from V and 3 bases from J, with 10 bases between. CDR3 length equals 13 residues. Study-wide points: Memory from before infection featured some responding clones, which suggests cross-reactive memory joined. A second wave of clones peaked on day 37, and their SARS-CoV-2 specificity went unconfirmed.

The chain uses TRBV13 and TRBJ2-7, with D perhaps TRBD2 (6 bases). Source material: PBMCs or a T cell subset sorted from them (not recorded which). The origin of this receptor is an adult woman who had mild COVID-19 (a few samples of this study predate the infection). Cell type and time point are not known. As DNA, the CDR3 is TGTGCCAGCAGCTCATCGACTAGCTACGAGCAGTACTTC. Encoded protein: CASSSSTSYEQYF.